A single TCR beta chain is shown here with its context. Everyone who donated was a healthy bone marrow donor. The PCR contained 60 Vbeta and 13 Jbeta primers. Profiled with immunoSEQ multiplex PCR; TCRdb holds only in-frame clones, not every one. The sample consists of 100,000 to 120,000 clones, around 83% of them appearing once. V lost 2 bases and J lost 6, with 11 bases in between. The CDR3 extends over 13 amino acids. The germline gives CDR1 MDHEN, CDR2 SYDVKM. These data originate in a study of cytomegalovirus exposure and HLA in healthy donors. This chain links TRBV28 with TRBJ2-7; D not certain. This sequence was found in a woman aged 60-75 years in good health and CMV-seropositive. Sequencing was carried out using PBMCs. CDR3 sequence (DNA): TGTGCCAGCAGTTTAATCCAGGTCTCCGAGCAGTACTTC. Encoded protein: CASSLIQVSEQYF.